The rows below give T cell receptor beta chains drawn from one sample of a study of blood T cell repertoires in COVID-19. The table came from immunoSEQ multiplex PCR; TCRdb's copy has only in-frame clones and leaves some out. The profile shows 72,000 or so clones, roughly 86% of them singletons. Sequences were obtained from peripheral blood. These receptors originate from an older woman with acute or convalescent COVID-19. Both conserved end residues are part of each CDR3. A D gene is named only where the DNA matches it firmly. Clone size is stated in some rows and not others, as once, few, many or a class when expanded.

v_gene	abundance	j_gene	d_gene	CDR3aa	CDR3nt
TRBV2	-	TRBJ1-4	-	CASRTEGGINEKLFF	TGTGCCAGCAGGACAGAGGGAGGGATTAATGAAAAACTGTTTTTT
TRBV7-2	few	TRBJ2-6	-	CASSRTGIGANVLTF	TGTGCCAGCAGTCGTACAGGGATAGGGGCCAACGTCCTGACTTTC
TRBV10-1	-	TRBJ1-2	TRBD1	CASRPGTGRSGYGYTF	TGCGCCAGCAGACCCGGGACAGGGAGGAGCGGCTATGGCTACACCTTC
TRBV7-9	-	TRBJ2-7	-	CASSLGVVNGYEQYF	TGTGCCAGCAGCTTAGGCGTAGTAAACGGCTACGAGCAGTACTTC
TRBV7-9	-	TRBJ1-1	-	CASSLVLQDTEAFF	TGTGCCAGCAGCTTAGTCCTCCAGGACACTGAAGCTTTCTTT
TRBV5-1	-	TRBJ2-5	-	CASSAGLQETQYF	TGCGCCAGCAGCGCCGGACTCCAAGAGACCCAGTACTTC
TRBV24-1	-	TRBJ2-2	TRBD1	CATSETTGGTGELFF	TGTGCCACCAGTGAGACGACAGGGGGCACCGGGGAGCTGTTTTTT
TRBV11-2	-	TRBJ2-1	-	CASRAFRTAHEQFF	TGTGCCAGCAGGGCTTTCAGGACAGCCCATGAGCAGTTCTTC
TRBV19	-	TRBJ1-4	-	CASSVIQGEKLFF	TGTGCCAGTAGTGTGATCCAGGGCGAAAAACTGTTTTTT
TRBV15	once	TRBJ1-6	TRBD1	CATSSKGQGGPINSPLHF	TGTGCCACCAGCAGTAAGGGACAGGGTGGCCCCATTAATTCACCCCTCCACTTT
TRBV10-2	-	TRBJ2-5	TRBD2	CASSGTSGGDIETQYF	TGCGCCAGCAGCGGGACTAGCGGGGGGGACATAGAGACCCAGTACTTC
TRBV3-1/TRBV3-2	once	TRBJ2-3	TRBD2	CASSQDLRTSGYTDTQYF	TGTGCCAGCAGCCAAGATCTGAGGACTAGCGGCTACACAGATACGCAGTATTTT
TRBV4-1	-	TRBJ1-6	-	CASSQVYGQFHSPLHF	TGCGCCAGCAGCCAAGTCTACGGACAGTTCCATTCACCCCTCCACTTT
TRBV6-5	few	TRBJ2-7	TRBD2	CASSYRAGGLYEQYF	TGTGCCAGCAGTTACCGAGCGGGGGGCCTCTACGAGCAGTACTTC
TRBV14	few	TRBJ2-5	-	CASSPKLRRGTQYF	TGTGCCAGCAGCCCGAAACTCAGGAGGGGGACCCAGTACTTC
TRBV5-1	-	TRBJ2-2	-	CASSLGGGNTGELFF	TGCGCCAGCAGCTTGGGCGGGGGCAACACCGGGGAGCTGTTTTTT
TRBV2	-	TRBJ2-1	-	CASSAGRANNEQFF	TGTGCCAGCAGTGCTGGCAGGGCTAACAATGAGCAGTTCTTC
TRBV7-9	-	TRBJ2-7	-	CASSLVTQGVTDEQYF	TGTGCCAGCAGCTTAGTCACACAGGGAGTGACAGACGAGCAGTACTTC
TRBV7-9	once	TRBJ2-7	TRBD2	CASSSTSGWDEQYF	TGTGCCAGCAGCTCGACTAGCGGGTGGGACGAGCAGTACTTC
TRBV5-1	-	TRBJ2-5	TRBD2	CASSGGLQETQYF	TGCGCCAGCAGCGGGGGACTACAAGAGACCCAGTACTTC
TRBV20-1	-	TRBJ1-1	-	CSASWDQGNTEAFF	TGCAGTGCTAGTTGGGATCAGGGGAACACTGAAGCTTTCTTT
TRBV19	-	TRBJ1-6	-	CASSLPSGNSPLHF	TGTGCCAGTAGTCTCCCCTCGGGTAATTCACCCCTCCACTTT
TRBV2	-	TRBJ1-1	TRBD1	CASHRDRNTEAFF	TGTGCCAGCCATCGGGACAGGAACACTGAAGCTTTCTTT
TRBV3-1/TRBV3-2	-	TRBJ1-6	TRBD1	CASSPGTGGGDSPLHF	TGTGCCAGCAGCCCGGGGACAGGGGGAGGAGATTCACCCCTCCACTTT
TRBV4-1	-	TRBJ2-3	TRBD2	CASSPGLAPDTQYF	TGCGCCAGCAGCCCGGGACTAGCGCCAGATACGCAGTATTTT
TRBV5-6	few	TRBJ2-5	-	CASSLSGVETQYF	TGTGCCAGCAGCTTGTCAGGGGTTGAGACCCAGTACTTC
TRBV10-3	-	TRBJ1-1	TRBD1	CAISETLRTGGSAFF	TGTGCCATCAGTGAGACCCTCAGGACAGGGGGCTCTGCTTTCTTT
TRBV9	-	TRBJ1-3	-	CASSYAVPPSGNTIYF	TGTGCCAGCAGCTATGCAGTTCCACCCTCTGGAAACACCATATATTTT